The 22 T cell receptor beta chains in this list originate from one sample, sequenced in a study of shared clonotypes between healthy human individuals. TCRdb's table, derived via immunoSEQ multiplex PCR, lists solely in-frame clones and lacks some. The data show 2 million to 2.5 million clones, with more than 90% seen just once and roughly 0.13% held by the top ten. What was sequenced was naive CD4+ T cells sorted from blood. The subset: CD45RA+ positively selected. The receptors shown here come from a man younger than 35 in good health.

This chain uses TRBV5-1 with TRBJ1-3, with 7 nucleotides matching TRBD1. Germline assignment: CDR1 SGHRS and CDR2 YFSETQ. The CDR3 consists of 17 residues. After removal of 1 base from V and 0 bases from J, the junction contained 7 bases not matched to a gene. CDR3 sequence (DNA): TGCGCCAGCAGCTTGTGGGGGGACAGCTCCTCTGGAAACACCATATATTTT. Protein: CASSLWGDSSSGNTIYF.

The CDR3 nucleotides read TGTGCCAGCAGCAGCAGGGGGCAGAAAGGGACTGAAGCTTTCTTT. Translated: CASSSRGQKGTEAFF. The V call is TRBV7-2, the J call TRBJ1-1; 8 nucleotides agree with TRBD1. This CDR3 has 15 amino acids. V trimming: 5 bases; J trimming: 5 bases; junction bases outside the gene matches: 10. The germline gives CDR1 SGHTA, CDR2 FQGNSA.

J is TRBJ2-3 and V is TRBV6-5, with D perhaps assigned TRBD1 or TRBD2 (6 bases each). CDR1 and CDR2 from the germline V gene are MNHEY and SVGAGI. Trimming took off 6 bases at V and 1 base at J, with 11 bases between the two ends. The CDR3 spans 14 residues. CDR3 residues: CASRGGGGTDTQYF. Written as DNA, the CDR3 is TGTGCCAGCAGGGGGGGCGGAGGCACAGATACGCAGTATTTT.

The chain has TRBV6-1 and TRBJ1-6, with a tentative D call TRBD1 (6 bases). In germline, CDR1 is MNHNS, CDR2 SASEGT. This CDR3 has 17 amino acids. The V end was cut by 3 bases, the J end by 6 bases, with 18 bases between. This CDR3 is CASSDGGGVSLNSPLHF. The CDR3 DNA is TGTGCCAGCAGTGACGGGGGCGGGGTCAGCCTTAATTCACCCCTCCACTTT.

This sequence joins TRBV25-1 and TRBJ1-6, with no clear D. CDR3 length: 15 amino acids. Looked up from germline, CDR1 is MGHDK and CDR2 is SYGVNS. The germline V and J ends were trimmed by 3 bases and 6 bases, with 12 bases remaining between them. CDR3 in DNA: TGTGCCAGCAGTGATACGCAACGGCTTAATTCACCCCTCCACTTT. Translation gives CASSDTQRLNSPLHF.

The V gene is TRBV5-4, the J gene TRBJ2-2; 7 bases agree with TRBD2. The CDR3 runs to 17 residues. Trimming at V came to 5 bases and at J to 4 bases, leaving 14 bases not matched to a gene. Per germline, CDR1 SGHNT and CDR2 YYREEE (reference sequence). CDR3 in amino acids: CASSPSWRGTGTGELFF. The CDR3 bases are TGTGCCAGCAGTCCCTCTTGGCGGGGGACGGGCACCGGGGAGCTGTTTTTT.

V gene TRBV9 combines with J gene TRBJ1-2; a possible D gene is TRBD1 (5 bases). V shed 3 bases and J shed 4 bases, with 16 bases lying between them. CDR3 length: 15 amino acids. Germline lookup yields CDR1 SGDLS and CDR2 YYNGEE. Here the CDR3 reads CASSASGGSGYGYTF. The CDR3 nucleotides are TGTGCCAGCAGCGCCTCTGGGGGGTCCGGCTATGGCTACACCTTC.

This rearrangement joins TRBV30 to TRBJ2-1; 8 bases align to TRBD1. With 2 bases clipped from V and 5 bases from J, the junction kept 5 bases outside the gene matches. The V gene's germline CDR1 is GTSNPN and CDR2 SVGIG (reference sequence). CDR3 length: 14 residues. The CDR3 region is CAWSSRDRNNEQFF. The CDR3 DNA sequence: TGTGCCTGGAGTTCGCGGGACAGGAACAATGAGCAGTTCTTC. The complete variable domain, with remaining parts taken from reference TRBV30 and TRBJ2-1, reads SQTIHQWPATLVQPVGSPLSLECTVEGTSNPNLYWYRQAAGRGLQLLFYSVGIGQISSEVPQNLSASRPQDRQFILSSKKLLLSDSGFYLCAWSSRDRNNEQFFGPGTRLTVL.

V gene TRBV11-3 combines with J gene TRBJ1-1, with 10 positions matching TRBD1. CDR1 is SGHNT, CDR2 YENEEA, per germline. The CDR3 spans 15 residues. V shed 5 bases, J shed 7 bases, and the junction held 10 bases outside the gene matches. In DNA form, the CDR3 reads TGTGCCAGCAGCCCGGGGACAGGGGACGGGAGTGAAGCTTTCTTT. The encoded protein is CASSPGTGDGSEAFF.

This chain connects TRBV27 to TRBJ1-6; D is possibly TRBD1 (5 bases). The CDR3 spans 13 residues. Germline V gives CDR1 MNHEY, CDR2 SMNVEV (reference sequence). V was shortened by 6 bases and J by 3 bases, with 6 bases between the two germline ends. The CDR3 sequence: CASRQVYNSPLHF. CDR3 DNA: TGTGCCAGCAGACAGGTCTATAATTCACCCCTCCACTTT.

The rearrangement links TRBV5-1 to TRBJ1-1; possibly TRBD1 for D (5 bases). This CDR3 is built from 16 residues. Germline V gene sequence: CDR1 SGHRS, CDR2 YFSETQ. V lost 0 bases to trimming and J lost 2 bases, with 14 bases between them. As DNA, the CDR3 is TGCGCCAGCAGCTTGGCGAATCGACAGCGTAACACTGAAGCTTTCTTT. Encoded protein: CASSLANRQRNTEAFF.

V gene TRBV18 combines with J gene TRBJ2-7; D uncertain. Germline values: CDR1 KGHSH, CDR2 LQKENI. V dropped 5 bases and J dropped 3 bases, with 8 bases sitting between them. There are 12 residues in the CDR3. The DNA of the CDR3 is TGTGCCAGCTCAACGGACGGCTACGAGCAGTACTTC. This gives the protein CASSTDGYEQYF.

The chain joins TRBV6-1 to TRBJ2-7; 8 nucleotides align to TRBD1. V was clipped by 6 bases and J by 2 bases; unmatched bases: 6. Germline V lookup: CDR1 MNHNS, CDR2 SASEGT. This CDR3 has 14 residues. CDR3 nucleotides: TGTGCCAGCAGGGGGACAGGACAAACCTACGAGCAGTACTTC. It yields the protein CASRGTGQTYEQYF.

This rearrangement joins TRBV10-1 to TRBJ2-1; D gene uncertain. Trimming pared 4 bases from V and 7 bases from J, leaving 8 bases between. CDR1 and CDR2 from the germline V gene are WNHNN and SYGVQD (reference sequence). The CDR3 is 12 residues long. The CDR3, as DNA: TGCGCCAGCAGTGGATCTCGGAATGAGCAGTTCTTC. Protein product: CASSGSRNEQFF.

This chain uses TRBV7-9 with TRBJ2-1; 15 nucleotides match TRBD2. Germline V gene sequence: CDR1 SEHNR, CDR2 FQNEAQ (reference sequence). The V segment lost 6 bases and the J segment 9 bases; nucleotides outside the gene matches: 12. This CDR3 has 17 residues. The CDR3, as DNA: TGTGCCAGCAGACCGGGACTAGCGGGAGGTCTTAGGAGTGAGCAGTTCTTC. Protein: CASRPGLAGGLRSEQFF.

The CDR3 is CASSLAHYGYTF. CDR3 DNA sequence: TGCGCCAGCAGCTTGGCCCACTATGGCTACACCTTC. The V call is TRBV5-1, the J call TRBJ1-2; D not certain. CDR3 size: 12 residues. V lost 0 bases and J 3 bases, leaving 3 bases between the germline ends. Germline CDR1 SGHRS, CDR2 YFSETQ.

V gene TRBV19 combines with J gene TRBJ1-1; perhaps TRBD1 as D (5 bases). The V gene lost 7 bases and the J gene lost 5 bases, with 17 bases spanning the gap. The CDR3 is 14 amino acids. The germline gives CDR1 LNHDA, CDR2 SQIVND (reference sequence). In DNA form, the CDR3 reads TGTGCCAGTAAAAGGGGAGTTTTGCGGACTGAAGCTTTCTTT. It yields the protein CASKRGVLRTEAFF.

As regards this clone: The sample contains more than one DNA sequence encoding this CDR3. CDR3 in amino acids: CASSYGASGVQETQYF. CDR3 sequence (DNA): TGTGCCAGCAGTTACGGGGCTAGCGGGGTACAAGAGACCCAGTACTTC. The chain employs TRBV6-5 and TRBJ2-5, with TRBD2 matching over 9 bases. V dropped 2 bases and J dropped 2; count of bases not matched to a gene: 6. This CDR3 spans 16 amino acids. Germline V gene data show CDR1 as MNHEY and CDR2 as SVGAGI.

The chain joins TRBV10-3 to TRBJ2-5; no reliable D call. Germline CDR1 ENHRY, CDR2 SYGVKD. This CDR3 contains 13 residues. The germline V and J ends were trimmed by 3 bases and 5 bases, with 10 bases remaining between them. The CDR3 loop is CAISDWSVETQYF. In DNA form, the CDR3 reads TGTGCCATCAGTGACTGGAGCGTCGAGACCCAGTACTTC.

This chain connects TRBV10-1 to TRBJ2-1; a possible D gene is TRBD2 (6 bases). The CDR3 totals 14 residues. The ends were cut back, 7 bases at V and 3 bases at J, with 13 bases in the middle. From germline, CDR1 is WNHNN and CDR2 SYGVQD (reference sequence). The CDR3 bases are TGCGCCAGCATCCTGCGGGGCCTCTACAATGAGCAGTTCTTC. Translated, it gives CASILRGLYNEQFF.

The chain uses TRBV9 and TRBJ1-1, with TRBD1 as a possible D gene (6 bases). Germline V CDR1 and CDR2: SGDLS, YYNGEE. The CDR3 contains 15 residues. Trimming took 3 bases from V and 8 from J, leaving 20 bases between them. The CDR3 DNA reads as TGTGCCAGCAGCGGGAAAGGACAGCTCTATGAGGAAGCTTTCTTT. It encodes CASSGKGQLYEEAFF. Using reference TRBV9 and TRBJ1-1 for the parts outside the CDR3, the full variable domain is DSGVTQTPKHLITATGQRVTLRCSPRSGDLSVYWYQQSLDQGLQFLIQYYNGEERAKGNILERFSAQQFPDLHSELNLSSLELGDSALYFCASSGKGQLYEEAFFGQGTRLTVV.

This chain joins TRBV2 and TRBJ2-7; D call uncertain. There are 13 residues in the CDR3. Trimming pared 6 bases from V and 3 bases from J, leaving 12 bases between. Germline V CDR1 and CDR2: SNHLY, FYNNEI. The CDR3 reads CASSLGMLYEQYF. Here the CDR3 DNA reads TGTGCCAGCAGCCTTGGGATGCTCTACGAGCAGTACTTC. Full variable domain (remainder filled in from reference TRBV2 and TRBJ2-7): EPEVTQTPSHQVTQMGQEVILRCVPISNHLYFYWYRQILGQKVEFLVSFYNNEISEKSEIFDDQFSVERPDGSNFTLKIRSTKLEDSAMYFCASSLGMLYEQYFGPGTRLTVT.